This TCR beta chain was sequenced during a study of T cells after yellow fever vaccination. The CDR3 spans 16 residues. Synthesis of TCR cDNA relied on 5'RACE template switching, which attached a universal primer site and UMIs. In TCRdb, the 5' RACE reads were re-called with MiXCR into one record per CDR3 protein. Of about 130,000 distinct CDR3 sequences listed, around 6.3% are singletons. This clonotype appeared many times. J is TRBJ2-7 and V is TRBV21-1; the DNA was not compared with TRBD2, the D call given in the table. TRBV21-1 is given as a pseudogene. The sequencing here drew on CD4+ T cells sorted from PBMCs, taken 10 days after the yellow fever booster vaccination. The TCR comes from a man aged 25-45 years who received the YFV17D yellow fever vaccine. In DNA, the CDR3 is TGTGCCAGCAGCAAAAAGAATGGGACTAGCGGCTACGAGCAGTACTTC. Its protein product is CASSKKNGTSGYEQYF.